Below, 27 T cell receptor beta chains from the same sample are listed, as sequenced in a study of blood T cell repertoires in COVID-19. TCRdb keeps only in-frame clones here, not all; method: immunoSEQ multiplex PCR. The data show approximately 500,000 clones, about 89% seen once. Specimen: peripheral blood. The source of these receptors is a woman in her forties or fifties with COVID-19, enrolled during active disease.

The chain has TRBV28 and TRBJ1-1; D not certain. The germline CDR1 and CDR2 sequences are MDHEN and SYDVKM. With 10 bases removed from V and 5 bases from J, the gap between germline ends came to 11 bases. CDR3 length equals 11 residues. CDR3 DNA: TGTGCCACCCACTCCGTGACTGAAGCTTTCTTT. Translation gives CATHSVTEAFF.

J is TRBJ1-2 and V is TRBV20-1; the D is unclear. The CDR3 loop spans 11 amino acids. Per the germline V gene, CDR1 is DFQATT and CDR2 is SNEGSKA (reference sequence). V lost 6 bases and J lost 6, with 11 bases in between. The CDR3 sequence: CSAQNPDGYTF. The DNA of the CDR3 is TGCAGTGCCCAGAACCCCGATGGCTACACCTTC.

This chain connects TRBV5-5 to TRBJ1-2; D is possibly TRBD1 (5 bases). CDR3 size: 15 residues. The V end was cut by 4 bases, the J end by 7 bases, with 20 bases between. CDR1 is SGHKS, CDR2 YYEKEE, per germline (reference sequence). CDR3 protein: CASSRAGRDASGYTF. The CDR3 region has the DNA TGTGCCAGCAGCCGAGCGGGACGGGACGCGAGTGGCTACACCTTC.

This chain connects TRBV5-1 to TRBJ2-7, with 14 bases fitting TRBD2. Germline CDR1 reads SGHRS; CDR2 reads YFSETQ. Trimming removed 4 bases from V and 5 bases from J; junction bases left unmatched: 8. CDR3 size: 16 residues. The CDR3 DNA sequence: TGCGCCAGCAGCCCACGGACTAGCGGGGGGTTCAACGAGCAGTACTTC. The encoded protein is CASSPRTSGGFNEQYF.

The chain uses TRBV10-1 and TRBJ2-2, with 13 positions matching TRBD2. The CDR3 contains 17 residues. The V gene end was trimmed by 8 bases and the J gene end by 2 bases; junction bases not matched to a gene: 8. The V gene's germline CDR1 is WNHNN and CDR2 SYGVQD (reference sequence). CDR3 DNA sequence: TGCGCCAGCGGCCCCGGGACTAGCGGGGCCAACACCGGGGAGCTGTTTTTT. Protein: CASGPGTSGANTGELFF.

The rearrangement joins TRBV25-1 to TRBJ2-1, with D perhaps TRBD1 (6 bases). The CDR3 contains 15 residues. Trimming stripped 4 bases from V and 6 bases from J, with 16 bases between. From germline, CDR1 is MGHDK and CDR2 SYGVNS. CDR3: CASSVTGTPPNEQFF. Here the CDR3 DNA reads TGTGCCAGCAGTGTCACCGGGACACCCCCCAATGAGCAGTTCTTC.

The chain combines TRBV2 with TRBJ1-2, with TRBD1 as a possible D gene (6 bases). In germline, CDR1 is SNHLY, CDR2 FYNNEI. V was trimmed by 2 bases and J by 10 bases, leaving 14 bases between them. There are 13 residues in the CDR3. Here the CDR3 reads CASSETLRTAYTF. The DNA for the CDR3 is TGTGCCAGCAGTGAAACCTTGCGGACAGCCTACACCTTC.

The chain carries TRBV3-1 (or the pseudogene TRBV3-2) and TRBJ2-7, with 7 bases matching TRBD1. Germline V gene lookup returns CDR1 LGHDT and CDR2 YNNKEL (reference sequence). V lost 2 bases and J lost 6; bases outside the gene matches: 4. The CDR3 extends over 13 amino acids. CDR3 bases: TGTGCCAGCAGCCAACTTAAGGGGGCCGAGCAGTACTTC. This codes for CASSQLKGAEQYF.

The J gene is TRBJ2-7, the V gene TRBV7-9; 7 bases fit TRBD1. Per the germline V gene, CDR1 is SEHNR and CDR2 is FQNEAQ (reference sequence). Trimming removed 5 bases from V and 5 bases from J; junction bases left unmatched: 15. The CDR3 runs to 16 residues. CDR3 protein: CASSLLSEGAQDEQYF. CDR3 bases: TGTGCCAGCAGCCTATTAAGTGAGGGGGCGCAAGACGAGCAGTACTTC.

V gene TRBV5-1 combines with J gene TRBJ2-3, with TRBD2 identical over 16 bases. J was trimmed by 4 bases and V by 5 bases; bases with no gene match: 7. Per germline, CDR1 SGHRS and CDR2 YFSETQ. The CDR3 totals 17 residues. Here the CDR3 DNA reads TGCGCCAGCAGGATGGGACTAGCGGGGGGGCCGGCAGATACGCAGTATTTT. Protein product: CASRMGLAGGPADTQYF.

This chain links TRBV19 with TRBJ2-3, with D tentatively TRBD1 (5 bases). The CDR3 sequence is 13 residues long. CDR1 LNHDA and CDR2 SQIVND come from the germline V gene (reference sequence). Trimming left V 6 bases short and J 1 base short, with 8 bases between. The CDR3 DNA reads TGTGCCAGTAGGCTACAGGGCACAGATACGCAGTATTTT. Translation: CASRLQGTDTQYF.

The rearrangement links TRBV3-1 (or the pseudogene TRBV3-2) to TRBJ1-2; 10 bases are a match to TRBD1. CDR3 length: 12 amino acids. J gave up 5 bases and V 8 bases, and 2 bases lay outside the gene matches. Germline CDR1 reads LGHDT; CDR2 reads YNNKEL (reference sequence). CDR3 coding DNA: TGTGCCAGCGGACAGGGGGATTATGGCTACACCTTC. Translated, it gives CASGQGDYGYTF.

This clone was seen more than once but under ten times. The V call is TRBV5-8, the J call TRBJ2-6, with D unresolved. V lost 9 bases and J lost 0, with 7 bases in between. CDR1 and CDR2 (germline): SGHTS, YDEGEE. There are 13 residues in the CDR3. The CDR3 is CAITSSGANVLTF. CDR3 DNA: TGTGCCATTACCAGCTCTGGGGCCAACGTCCTGACTTTC.

The chain carries TRBV27 and TRBJ1-6; no firm D call. Trimming pared 7 bases from V and 7 bases from J, leaving 26 bases between. The CDR3 has 18 residues. CDR1 is MNHEY and CDR2 is SMNVEV in the germline V gene (reference sequence). CDR3 region: CASTSAGSLLTLNSPLHF. CDR3 sequence (DNA): TGTGCCAGCACCAGTGCGGGAAGCCTTCTCACCTTGAATTCACCCCTCCACTTT.

V is TRBV6-5 and J is TRBJ1-6; TRBD1 aligns across 7 bases. The V segment lost 2 bases and the J segment 7 bases; nucleotides outside the gene matches: 8. Germline V gives CDR1 MNHEY, CDR2 SVGAGI. The CDR3 is made up of 16 amino acids. This chain's CDR3 is CASSYNPGQRNSPLHF. The CDR3 DNA sequence: TGTGCCAGCAGTTACAACCCGGGACAGAGAAATTCACCCCTCCACTTT.

V and J are TRBV5-1 and TRBJ2-4, with D perhaps TRBD2 (5 bases). This CDR3 is built from 15 residues. Between the trimmed V and J ends, which lost 0 bases and 8 bases, there was a span of 15 bases. The germline V gene encodes CDR1 SGHRS and CDR2 YFSETQ. DNA of the CDR3: TGCGCCAGCAGCTTGGACGGGGAGCTTGGGTACATTCAGTACTTC. Translating gives CASSLDGELGYIQYF.

This chain uses TRBV5-1 with TRBJ2-7, with D hard to call. Trimming cost V 0 bases and J 4 bases, with 11 bases left between them. The CDR3 has 14 residues. CDR1 SGHRS and CDR2 YFSETQ come from the germline V gene. The CDR3, as DNA: TGCGCCAGCAGCTTGGGGGTCCTGCGGTACGAGCAGTACTTC. Protein: CASSLGVLRYEQYF.

CDR3 in amino acids: CASSPTGFGYTF. CDR3 DNA sequence: TGCGCCAGCAGCCCGACAGGGTTTGGCTACACCTTC. The chain employs TRBV5-1 and TRBJ1-2; 7 nucleotides match TRBD1. Germline V gene sequence: CDR1 SGHRS, CDR2 YFSETQ. CDR3 size: 12 residues. The ends lost 4 bases at V and 7 bases at J; junction bases unmatched: 4.

The V and J genes are TRBV24-1 and TRBJ2-7; TRBD1 is a possible D gene (6 bases). This CDR3 is built from 11 residues. Trimming took off 6 bases at V and 12 bases at J, with 14 bases between the two ends. Germline V gene data show CDR1 as KGHDR and CDR2 as SFDVKD. CDR3 residues: CATSTGRFWYF. Written as DNA, the CDR3 is TGTGCCACCAGTACAGGGAGATTTTGGTACTTC.

The J gene is TRBJ2-2, the V gene TRBV6-5; D gene uncertain. Germline V gives CDR1 MNHEY, CDR2 SVGAGI. CDR3 length: 14 amino acids. V was trimmed by 0 bases and J by 6 bases, leaving 8 bases between them. Here the CDR3 DNA reads TGTGCCAGCAGTTACTCGAGGAAGCCCGGGGAGCTGTTTTTT. Translating it yields CASSYSRKPGELFF.

The CDR3 sequence is CASSYLGANEQFF. The DNA of the CDR3 is TGTGCCAGCAGTTACTTAGGAGCCAATGAGCAGTTCTTC. This sequence joins TRBV6-5 and TRBJ2-1; D is undetermined. The V gene lost 1 base and the J gene lost 6 bases, with 7 bases spanning the gap. The CDR3 extends over 13 amino acids. The germline V gene has CDR1 MNHEY and CDR2 SVGAGI.

As concerns this clone: Within the sample, other DNA sequences also encode this same CDR3. The J gene is TRBJ1-3, the V gene TRBV20-1, with no clear D. CDR3 size: 11 residues. Trimming removed 3 bases from V and 3 bases from J, with 3 bases in between. In germline, CDR1 is DFQATT, CDR2 SNEGSKA (reference sequence). The CDR3 sequence is CSASSGNTIYF. CDR3 nucleotides: TGCAGTGCTAGCAGTGGAAACACCATATATTTT.

This sequence joins TRBV6-5 and TRBJ2-7; 7 bases align to TRBD1. The germline CDR1 and CDR2 sequences are MNHEY and SVGAGI. Trimming at V came to 0 bases and at J to 5 bases, leaving 10 bases not matched to a gene. This CDR3 comprises 16 residues. The CDR3 here is CASSYSVGTDADEQYF. CDR3 nucleotide sequence: TGTGCCAGCAGTTACTCGGTCGGGACAGATGCCGACGAGCAGTACTTC.

This chain links TRBV28 with TRBJ2-3, with 8 bases matching TRBD2. Losses at the gene ends were 2 bases for V and 6 bases for J; bases not matched to a gene: 10. Germline V CDR1 and CDR2: MDHEN, SYDVKM. This CDR3 is 16 amino acids long. The CDR3 loop is CASSLRRGDQMDTQYF. CDR3 coding DNA: TGTGCCAGCAGTTTACGGCGGGGGGATCAGATGGATACGCAGTATTTT.

The chain is built from TRBV5-1 and TRBJ2-7; weak D call: TRBD2 (5 bases). The germline gives CDR1 SGHRS, CDR2 YFSETQ. Deletions cut 4 bases from V and 6 bases from J, with 14 bases between. CDR3 length: 13 residues. CDR3 protein: CASSPAAGREQYF. CDR3 DNA sequence: TGCGCCAGCAGCCCAGCGGCGGGCCGCGAGCAGTACTTC.

V is TRBV15 and J is TRBJ2-7; D is possibly TRBD1 (6 bases). Germline V gene sequence: CDR1 LNHNV, CDR2 YYDKDF (reference sequence). V gave up 4 bases and J gave up 2 bases, with 6 bases separating them. The CDR3 extends over 12 amino acids. CDR3 nucleotides: TGTGCCACCAGCAACAGGGCCTACGAGCAGTACTTC. It codes for CATSNRAYEQYF.

V usage is TRBV6-2 or TRBV6-3 and J usage is TRBJ2-2; TRBD2 matches at 8 bases. Looked up from germline, CDR1 is MNHEY and CDR2 is SVGEGT. The CDR3 loop spans 17 amino acids. With V trimmed by 6 bases and J by 1 base, 10 bases remained unmatched. Written as DNA, the CDR3 is TGTGCCAGCAGCTCCCTTAGGAGCGGGGGGAACACCGGGGAGCTGTTTTTT. Encoded protein: CASSSLRSGGNTGELFF.